This T cell receptor (beta chain) originates from a study of blood T cell repertoires in COVID-19. Generated by immunoSEQ multiplex PCR, the TCRdb table keeps only in-frame clones and is missing some. The sample yields 310,000 or so clones, approximately 90% seen once. Germline V gene sequence: CDR1 MDHEN, CDR2 SYDVKM. The CDR3 is made up of 14 amino acids. V trimming: 7 bases; J trimming: 7 bases; junction bases outside the gene matches: 7. V usage is TRBV28 and J usage is TRBJ1-4, with 9 bases matching TRBD1. The specimen was peripheral blood. The origin of this receptor is a woman in her thirties with COVID-19, enrolled during active disease. CDR3 nucleotide sequence: TGTGCCAGCAAGGCGGGACAGGGACGTGAAAAACTGTTTTTT. Translation: CASKAGQGREKLFF.